The rows below give T cell receptor beta chains drawn from one sample of a study of cytomegalovirus exposure and HLA in healthy donors. The protocol was immunoSEQ multiplex PCR, while the TCRdb copy is restricted to in-frame clones and leaves out a portion. In the table there are under 200,000 clones, approximately 75% of which are singletons. Specimen: PBMCs. These receptors all come from a girl aged 10 to 17 in good health and CMV-seronegative. The conserved cysteine and the conserved F or W are not part of the CDR3 here.

>11|TRBJ1-1|TRBV5-1
ASSLDSYTEAF
>10|TRBJ2-7|TRBV2
ASTGVFGEQY
>13|TRBJ1-4|TRBV10-3
AISDSPGGNEKLF
>13|TRBJ1-6|TRBV14
ASSPGTVNNSPLH
>8|TRBJ2-1|TRBV12-5
ASGLDKEV
>12|TRBJ1-2|TRBV30
AWISLQGLYGYT
>13|TRBJ2-7|TRBV7-9
ASSPGVSYSYEQY
>11|TRBJ2-7|TRBV4-1
ASSQNRDHEQY
>12|TRBJ1-4|TRBV19
ASSVDSSSEKLF
>12|TRBJ2-1|TRBV6-1
ASSEEAWANEQF
>10|TRBJ1-4|TRBV2
ASGDRGEKLF
>13|TRBJ1-1|TRBV7-2
ASSSDQGRNTEAF
>12|TRBJ2-1|TRBV27
ASSRHPHRDEQF
>12|TRBJ2-5|TRBV29-1
SVDAQIGQETQY
>13|TRBJ1-3|TRBV5-6
ASSLPYSSGNTIY
>17|TRBJ2-7|TRBV6-1
ASSVFKFGLAGAPSEQY
>12|TRBJ2-5|TRBV5-1
ASAPGQGRETQY
>12|TRBJ2-3|TRBV6-1
ASSEGTGADTQY
>11|TRBJ1-1|TRBV5-4
ASGGGSNTEAF
>10|TRBJ2-7|TRBV13
ASSLSRSEQY
>15|TRBJ1-4|TRBV15
ATSREIRGATNEKLF
>15|TRBJ2-7|TRBV5-1
ASSLGGLAGSTYEQY
>14|TRBJ1-2|TRBV7-2
ASSPGQGWPMDGYT
>9|TRBJ1-5|TRBV20-1
ILTSNQPQH
>14|TRBJ1-6|TRBV27
ASSLWGDRSNSPLH
>14|TRBJ1-1|TRBV7-3
ASSLYSGGPLTEAF